The 7 T cell receptor beta chains below all came from one sample that was sequenced in a study of blood T cell repertoires in COVID-19. The data were produced by immunoSEQ multiplex PCR, yet TCRdb's version contains in-frame clones alone and is incomplete. The sample yields tens of thousands of clones, 70% to 85% seen once. The sample consisted of peripheral blood. These receptors were obtained from a man in his fifties with active or convalescent COVID-19.

In its sample, this clone was seen once. The rearrangement uses TRBV9 and TRBJ2-1, with D perhaps matching TRBD1 (5 bases). The CDR3 is 17 amino acids. Germline values: CDR1 SGDLS, CDR2 YYNGEE. V was trimmed by 0 bases and J by 0 bases, leaving 13 bases between them. Here the CDR3 reads CASSVDPGPASYNEQFF. CDR3 bases: TGTGCCAGCAGCGTAGATCCAGGGCCCGCCTCCTACAATGAGCAGTTCTTC.

V and J are TRBV4-1 and TRBJ2-3; 9 bases align to TRBD1. The J segment lost 2 bases and the V segment lost 2 bases, leaving 5 bases of the junction unmatched. This CDR3 region has 16 residues. Germline V gene data show CDR1 as MGHRA and CDR2 as YSYEKL. CDR3 DNA sequence: TGCGCCAGCAGCCAAAAACGGACAGGGGACACAGATACGCAGTATTTT. This sequence encodes CASSQKRTGDTDTQYF.

The chain combines TRBV4-3 with TRBJ1-5; D may be TRBD1 (6 bases). The V gene's germline CDR1 is LGHNA and CDR2 YSLEER. This CDR3 region has 15 residues. Trimming left V 2 bases short and J 1 base short, with 9 bases between. CDR3: CASSQSQGSNQPQHF. CDR3 DNA: TGCGCCAGCAGCCAAAGCCAGGGGAGCAATCAGCCCCAGCATTTT.

The chain has TRBV29-1 and TRBJ1-1; D is ambiguous. The germline V gene has CDR1 SQVTM and CDR2 ANQGSEA. This CDR3 has 14 residues. The ends were cut back, 4 bases at V and 4 bases at J, with 16 bases in the middle. The CDR3 loop is CSVGERGWSTEAFF. CDR3 bases: TGCAGCGTTGGGGAACGGGGATGGAGCACTGAAGCTTTCTTT. The full variable domain, in which reference TRBV29-1 and TRBJ1-1 provide the parts outside the CDR3, is SAVISQKPSRDICQRGTSLTIQCQVDSQVTMMFWYRQQPGQSLTLIATANQGSEATYESGFVIDKFPISRPNLTFSTLTVSNMSPEDSSIYLCSVGERGWSTEAFFGQGTRLTVV.

The gene calls are TRBV7-2 and TRBJ1-1; 11 bases align to TRBD1. J gave up 4 bases and V 5 bases, and 6 bases lay outside the gene matches. CDR1 and CDR2 (germline): SGHTA, FQGNSA. This CDR3 has 15 amino acids. The CDR3 nucleotides are TGTGCCAGCAGCAGGGGACAGGGGGGAGGCACTGAAGCTTTCTTT. It encodes CASSRGQGGGTEAFF.

The chain recombines TRBV4-3 with TRBJ1-2; possibly TRBD1 for D (5 bases). Trimming stripped 0 bases from V and 2 bases from J, with 13 bases between. Germline V gene lookup returns CDR1 LGHNA and CDR2 YSLEER. CDR3 size: 16 residues. The chain's CDR3 is CASSQDRVGPNYGYTF. As DNA, the CDR3 is TGCGCCAGCAGCCAAGACAGGGTAGGGCCCAACTATGGCTACACCTTC.

This rearrangement joins TRBV6-5 to TRBJ2-7; 7 bases fit TRBD1. Germline lookup yields CDR1 MNHEY and CDR2 SVGAGI. V was clipped by 7 bases and J by 2 bases; unmatched bases: 5. The CDR3 contains 13 residues. CDR3 amino acids: CASKPGQTYEQYF. DNA for the CDR3: TGTGCCAGCAAGCCGGGACAGACCTACGAGCAGTACTTC.